One TCR beta chain is described in this entry. This sample is drawn from a study of cytomegalovirus exposure and HLA in healthy donors. This CDR3 contains 14 residues. V lost 4 bases, J lost 5 bases, and 9 bases stayed unmatched. The germline gives CDR1 GTSNPN, CDR2 SVGIG (reference sequence). Primers for the PCR totalled 60 Vbeta and 13 Jbeta. Generated by immunoSEQ multiplex PCR, the TCRdb table keeps only in-frame clones and is missing some. The clone table shows around 100,000 clones, with the ten largest holding roughly 3.7%. The genes are TRBV30 and TRBJ2-7; the match to TRBD1 covers 9 bases. The sample comprised PBMCs. This clonotype originated in a man in his thirties or forties in good health and CMV-seronegative. The CDR3 is CAWNTGTGTDEQYF. The CDR3 DNA sequence: TGTGCCTGGAACACCGGGACAGGGACCGACGAGCAGTACTTC. The variable domain in full, completed from reference TRBV30 and TRBJ2-7, reads SQTIHQWPATLVQPVGSPLSLECTVEGTSNPNLYWYRQAAGRGLQLLFYSVGIGQISSEVPQNLSASRPQDRQFILSSKKLLLSDSGFYLCAWNTGTGTDEQYFGPGTRLTVT.